Here is one TCR beta chain with its context. Its antigen is currently unknown. The germline V gene has CDR1 KGHDR and CDR2 SFDVKD. This CDR3 spans 14 amino acids. V was trimmed by 4 bases and J by 4 bases, leaving 10 bases between them. The source of the sample is a study of CD8+CD57+ T cells in acquired aplastic anemia. Study information: Across the sorted CD4+ and CD8+ cells, DNA amounts averaged 3.2 ug.

The template for TCR beta VDJ and CDR3 sequence profiling was genomic DNA. TCRdb re-analysed the reads in MiXCR, keeping a single row per CDR3 protein. The data hold about 190,000 distinct CDR3 sequences, with around 66% observed a single time. General study points: Patients and healthy controls showed no significant CD8+ Simpson's diversity difference. Patients and controls had in common 25 to 30 CD8+ CDR3 sequences.

This receptor was taken from a human donor with severe aplastic anemia or a healthy control (not recorded which). The sample consisted of sorted CD4+, CD8+, or CD8+CD57+ T cells (not recorded which) from PBMCs. V is TRBV24-1 and J is TRBJ2-1; D is perhaps TRBD1 (5 bases). The CDR3 loop reads CATSDSRQYNEQFF. CDR3 nucleotide sequence: TGTGCCACCAGTGACTCGCGACAGTACAATGAGCAGTTCTTC.